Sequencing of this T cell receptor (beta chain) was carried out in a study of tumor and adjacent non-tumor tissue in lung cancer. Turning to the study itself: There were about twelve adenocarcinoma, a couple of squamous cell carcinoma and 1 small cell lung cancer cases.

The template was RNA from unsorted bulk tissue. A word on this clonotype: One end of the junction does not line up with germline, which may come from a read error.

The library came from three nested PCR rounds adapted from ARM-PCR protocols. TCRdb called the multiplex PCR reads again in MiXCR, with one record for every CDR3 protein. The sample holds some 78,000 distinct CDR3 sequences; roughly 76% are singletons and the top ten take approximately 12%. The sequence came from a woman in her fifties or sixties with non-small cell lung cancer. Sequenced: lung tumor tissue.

CDR3 DNA sequence: TGCGCCAGCAGCTTGATGGGAGTCTCGCCCGATGAGCACTTCTTC. Translating gives CASSLMGVSPDEHFF. The gene calls are TRBV5-1 and TRBJ2-1, with D possibly matching TRBD2 (5 bases). This CDR3 is 15 amino acids long. Looked up from germline, CDR1 is SGHRS and CDR2 is YFSETQ.